This passage covers 5 T cell receptor beta chains from one sample sequenced in a study of molecular identifiers for immune sequencing clone quantification. TCRdb reanalysed the PCR reads using MiXCR and keeps one entry per CDR3 protein. The repertoire consists of about 320,000 distinct CDR3 sequences, with 24% occurring once and the leading ten covering around 0.7%. Input material: naive CD8+ T cells from blood, with Jurkat cell RNA spiked in. The subset is: FACS-sorted CD8+CD4-CCR7+CD45RA+ naive T cells. All receptors come from a human donor in good health. Some libraries in this study had Jurkat cell RNA spiked in.

This clonotype was observed a few times. The genes are TRBV4-3 and TRBJ2-7, with TRBD1 matching 8 bases. With 0 bases clipped from V and 4 bases from J, the junction kept 5 bases outside the gene matches. The CDR3 runs to 15 residues. CDR1 is LGHNA, CDR2 YSLEER, per germline. In DNA form, the CDR3 reads TGCGCCAGCAGCCAAGACAGGGGGCTATTGTACGAGCAGTACTTC. This encodes CASSQDRGLLYEQYF.

This clonotype has just a few counts. J is TRBJ1-5 and V is TRBV12-5; a possible D gene is TRBD1 (5 bases). The CDR3 consists of 15 residues. With 1 base removed from V and 4 bases from J, the gap between germline ends came to 11 bases. Germline V gene sequence: CDR1 LGHNT, CDR2 FRNRAP. CDR3 bases: TGTGCTAGTGGTTTGGGCGGGGCAGGGAATCAGCCCCAGCATTTT. It encodes CASGLGGAGNQPQHF.

DNA of the CDR3: TGTGCCAGTGAGCGGGAGGTCCCAGATACGCAGTATTTT. As protein: CASEREVPDTQYF. The chain couples TRBV6-6 to TRBJ2-3; TRBD2 matches 9 bases. There are 13 residues in the CDR3. Germline V lookup: CDR1 MNHNY, CDR2 SVGAGI (reference sequence). The V segment lost 9 bases and the J segment 4 bases; nucleotides outside the gene matches: 5.

This clonotype has only a few counts. J is TRBJ2-7 and V is TRBV27; 10 bases align to TRBD2. Germline-derived CDR1 and CDR2 are MNHEY and SMNVEV (reference sequence). The CDR3 totals 15 residues. V shed 3 bases and J 5 bases; nucleotides not matched to a gene: 7. CDR3 loop: CASSLVAGGPNEQYF. CDR3 DNA sequence: TGTGCCAGCAGTTTGGTAGCGGGAGGCCCCAACGAGCAGTACTTC.

There are many counts of this clonotype. The rearrangement links TRBV19 to TRBJ1-5, with 12 bases identical to TRBD1. CDR1 and CDR2 from the germline V gene are LNHDA and SQIVND (reference sequence). The CDR3 is made up of 18 amino acids. Trimming took 7 bases from V and 2 from J; bases not matched to a gene: 12. CDR3 loop: CASTNRDRGHRGNQPQHF. The CDR3 DNA reads as TGTGCCAGTACTAACCGGGACAGGGGGCATAGGGGCAATCAGCCCCAGCATTTT.